Included here is one T cell receptor (beta chain) sequence, with context. This CDR3 is built from 13 residues. Deletions cut 6 bases from V and 3 bases from J, with 11 bases between. Germline loops: CDR1 MNHEY, CDR2 SMNVEV (reference sequence). These data belong to a study of control samples from healthy donors and cancer patients. Sequencing used immunoSEQ multiplex PCR; TCRdb keeps in-frame clones, though not all of them. The sample yields 90,000 to 150,000 clones, roughly 92% seen once. The chain joins TRBV27 to TRBJ1-1; the D is unclear. This clonotype was obtained from a woman aged 18-30 years in good health. The sample taken for sequencing was blood. The CDR3 spells CASSILAYTEAFF. CDR3 sequence (DNA): TGTGCCAGCAGCATACTAGCTTACACTGAAGCTTTCTTT.